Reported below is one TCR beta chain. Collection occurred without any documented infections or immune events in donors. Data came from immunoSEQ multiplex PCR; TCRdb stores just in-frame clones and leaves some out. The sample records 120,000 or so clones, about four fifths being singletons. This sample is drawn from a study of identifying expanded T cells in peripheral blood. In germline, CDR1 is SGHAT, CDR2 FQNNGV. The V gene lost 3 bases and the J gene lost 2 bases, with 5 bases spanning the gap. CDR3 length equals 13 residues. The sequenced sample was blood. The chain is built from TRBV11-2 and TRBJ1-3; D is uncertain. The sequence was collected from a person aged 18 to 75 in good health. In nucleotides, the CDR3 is TGTGCCAGCAGCTTCCAGACTGGAAACACCATATATTTT. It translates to CASSFQTGNTIYF.